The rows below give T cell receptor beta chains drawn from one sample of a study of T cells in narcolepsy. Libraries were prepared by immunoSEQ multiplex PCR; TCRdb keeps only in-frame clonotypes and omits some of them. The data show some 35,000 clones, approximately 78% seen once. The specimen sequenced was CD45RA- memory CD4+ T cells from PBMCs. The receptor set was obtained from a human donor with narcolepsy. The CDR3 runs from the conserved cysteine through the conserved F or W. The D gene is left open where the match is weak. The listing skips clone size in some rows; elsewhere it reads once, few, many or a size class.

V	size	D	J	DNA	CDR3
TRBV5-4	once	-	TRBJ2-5	TGTGCCAGCAGGGGAGAAGAGACCCAGTACTTC	CASRGEETQYF
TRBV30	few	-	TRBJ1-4	TGTGCCTGGAGCTCCCCCCCTAATGAAAAACTGTTTTTT	CAWSSPPNEKLFF
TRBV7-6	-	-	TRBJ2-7	TGTGCCAGCAGCTTAGGGACTCAGTACGAGCAGTACTTC	CASSLGTQYEQYF
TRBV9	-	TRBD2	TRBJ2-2	TGTGCCTCACGGTTCTCTAGCGGGAGCACCGGGGAGCTGTTTTTT	CASRFSSGSTGELFF
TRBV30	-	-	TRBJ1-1	TGTGCCCGAGGACAGAGTAACACTGAAGCTTTCTTT	CARGQSNTEAFF
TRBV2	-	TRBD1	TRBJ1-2	TGTGCCAGCAAGAGGGGGCGGGACTATGGCTACACCTTC	CASKRGRDYGYTF
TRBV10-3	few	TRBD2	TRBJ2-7	TGTGCCATCGGGGGGGGAGTAGGGACTTCGACCTCCTACGAGCAGTACTTC	CAIGGGVGTSTSYEQYF
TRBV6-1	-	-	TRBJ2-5	TGTGCCAGCAGTTCCGGGGAGACCCAGTACTTC	CASSSGETQYF
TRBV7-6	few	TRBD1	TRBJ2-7	TGTGCCAGCAGCCAAATACCGGGACAGGGGGCCTACGAGCAGTACTTC	CASSQIPGQGAYEQYF
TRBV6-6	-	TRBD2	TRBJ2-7	TGTGCCAGCAGCCCCTCCCCGGGACTAGGGGTGGGGCAGTACTTC	CASSPSPGLGVGQYF
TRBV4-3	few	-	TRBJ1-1	TGCGCCAGCAGCCACGGTAACACTGAAGCTTTCTTT	CASSHGNTEAFF
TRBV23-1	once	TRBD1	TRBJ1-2	TGCGCCAGCAGCCGGACAGGGACCGGCTATGGCTACACCTTC	CASSRTGTGYGYTF
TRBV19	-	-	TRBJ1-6	TGTGCCAGTAGTCCAGCAATAAATTCACCCCTCCACTTT	CASSPAINSPLHF
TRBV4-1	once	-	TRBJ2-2	TGCGCCAGCAGCCGAGTCGATATTATGAGTTACACCGGGGAGCTGTTTTTT	CASSRVDIMSYTGELFF
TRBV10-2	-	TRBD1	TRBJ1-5	TGCGCCAGCAGGCCTCGGGACAGGTTGGACGGCAATCAGCCCCAGCATTTT	CASRPRDRLDGNQPQHF
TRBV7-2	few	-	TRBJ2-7	TGTGCCAGCAGCCCGCTTGCTACCGAGCAGTACTTC	CASSPLATEQYF
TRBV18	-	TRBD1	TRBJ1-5	TGTGCCAGCTCACGCACCGGACAGGGAGGCAATCAGCCCCAGCATTTT	CASSRTGQGGNQPQHF